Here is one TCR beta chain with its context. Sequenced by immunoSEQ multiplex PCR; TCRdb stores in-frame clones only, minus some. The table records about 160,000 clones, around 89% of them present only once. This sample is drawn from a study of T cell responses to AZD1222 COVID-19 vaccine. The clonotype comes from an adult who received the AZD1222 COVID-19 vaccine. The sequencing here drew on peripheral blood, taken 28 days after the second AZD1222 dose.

CDR3 DNA sequence: TGCGCCAGCAGCACGGAGCAAGGGGGCACTGAAGCTTTCTTT. It encodes CASSTEQGGTEAFF. V usage is TRBV5-1 and J usage is TRBJ1-1; the D gene is possibly TRBD1 (6 bases). Germline CDR1 and CDR2: SGHRS and YFSETQ. CDR3 length equals 14 residues. Between the trimmed V and J ends, which lost 4 bases and 4 bases, there was a span of 14 bases. The whole variable domain, filled in from reference TRBV5-1 and TRBJ1-1, reads KAGVTQTPRYLIKTRGQQVTLSCSPISGHRSVSWYQQTPGQGLQFLFEYFSETQRNKGNFPGRFSGRQFSNSRSEMNVSTLELGDSALYLCASSTEQGGTEAFFGQGTRLTVV.